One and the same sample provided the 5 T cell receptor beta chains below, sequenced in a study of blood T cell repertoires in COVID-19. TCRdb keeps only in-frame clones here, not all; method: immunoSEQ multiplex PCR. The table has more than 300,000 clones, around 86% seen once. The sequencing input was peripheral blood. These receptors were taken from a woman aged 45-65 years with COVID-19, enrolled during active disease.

The chain's CDR3 is CASSILLRQGNEKLFF. The CDR3 bases are TGTGCCAGTAGTATTCTCTTGAGACAGGGGAATGAAAAACTGTTTTTT. The V call is TRBV19, the J call TRBJ1-4; 8 bases line up with TRBD1. This CDR3 has 16 residues. Trimming at V came to 3 bases and at J to 5 bases, leaving 8 bases not matched to a gene. Germline lookup yields CDR1 LNHDA and CDR2 SQIVND (reference sequence).

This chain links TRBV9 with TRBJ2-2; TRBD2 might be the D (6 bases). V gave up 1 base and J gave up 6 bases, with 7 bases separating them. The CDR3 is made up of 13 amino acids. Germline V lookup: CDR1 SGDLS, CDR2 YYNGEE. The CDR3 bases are TGTGCCAGCAGCGTAAGACTAGCCGGGGAGCTGTTTTTT. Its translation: CASSVRLAGELFF.

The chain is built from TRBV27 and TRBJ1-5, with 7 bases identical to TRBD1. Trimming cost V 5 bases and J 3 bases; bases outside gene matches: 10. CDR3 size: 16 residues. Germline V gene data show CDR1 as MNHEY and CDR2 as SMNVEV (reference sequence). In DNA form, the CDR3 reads TGTGCCAGCAGTCCCTCGACAGGGTTCGCCAATCAGCCCCAGCATTTT. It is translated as CASSPSTGFANQPQHF.

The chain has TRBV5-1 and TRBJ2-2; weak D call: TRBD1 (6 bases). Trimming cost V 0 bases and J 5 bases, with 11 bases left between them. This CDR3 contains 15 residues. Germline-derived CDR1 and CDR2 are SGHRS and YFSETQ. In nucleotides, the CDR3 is TGCGCCAGCAGCTTGGGAGGGGGAAGGACCGGGGAGCTGTTTTTT. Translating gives CASSLGGGRTGELFF. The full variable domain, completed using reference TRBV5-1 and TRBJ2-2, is KAGVTQTPRYLIKTRGQQVTLSCSPISGHRSVSWYQQTPGQGLQFLFEYFSETQRNKGNFPGRFSGRQFSNSRSEMNVSTLELGDSALYLCASSLGGGRTGELFFGEGSRLTVL.

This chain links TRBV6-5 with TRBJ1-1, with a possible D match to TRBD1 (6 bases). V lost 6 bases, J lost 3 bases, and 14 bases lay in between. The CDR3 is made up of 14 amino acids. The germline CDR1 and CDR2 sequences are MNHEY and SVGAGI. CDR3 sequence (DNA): TGTGCCAGCAGAGGGTCTACAGGGCACACTGAAGCTTTCTTT. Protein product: CASRGSTGHTEAFF.